These T cell receptor beta chains were read from a single sample in a study of blood T cells in healthy people across ages. TCRdb called the 5' RACE reads again in MiXCR, with one record for every CDR3 protein. The table lists approximately 940,000 distinct CDR3 sequences, around 48% of them singletons. The specimen was blood. Receptors originate from a man younger than 40 in good health. Each CDR3 is given with its conserved first and last residue. Each record gives: clone size, D gene, J gene, V gene, CDR3 DNA, CDR3 protein. A D gene is named only where the DNA matches it firmly. Size is omitted from some rows. Given values are once, few, many or a class for expanded clones.

abundance: few
d_gene: NA
j_gene: TRBJ1-4
v_gene: TRBV11-3
CDR3nt: TGTGCCAGCAGCTCACTGACAGCTAATGAAAAACTGTTTTTT
CDR3aa: CASSSLTANEKLFF

abundance: once
d_gene: TRBD1
j_gene: TRBJ2-7
v_gene: TRBV10-3
CDR3nt: TGTGTCATCAGTGGTCAGGGGGCCTCCTACGAGCAGTACTTC
CDR3aa: CVISGQGASYEQYF

abundance: NA
d_gene: TRBD1
j_gene: TRBJ1-4
v_gene: TRBV12-3/TRBV12-4
CDR3nt: TGTGCCAGCAGTTCGACAGGGTTTCGGGAAAAACTGTTTTTT
CDR3aa: CASSSTGFREKLFF

abundance: NA
d_gene: NA
j_gene: TRBJ2-7
v_gene: TRBV10-3
CDR3nt: TGTGCCATCAGCAACCGGGACCCCCTCGAGCAGTACTTC
CDR3aa: CAISNRDPLEQYF

abundance: NA
d_gene: NA
j_gene: TRBJ2-4
v_gene: TRBV3-1
CDR3nt: TGTGCCAGCAGCCAAGATACTGTGGGAGCCAAAAACATTCAGTACTTC
CDR3aa: CASSQDTVGAKNIQYF

abundance: NA
d_gene: TRBD1
j_gene: TRBJ1-1
v_gene: TRBV9
CDR3nt: TGTGCCAGCCCATGGGACAGATTGAACACTGAAGCTTTCTTT
CDR3aa: CASPWDRLNTEAFF

abundance: few
d_gene: NA
j_gene: TRBJ2-3
v_gene: TRBV5-1
CDR3nt: TGCGCCAGCAGCTTGGTGGCTCTAGACACAGATACGCAGTATTTT
CDR3aa: CASSLVALDTDTQYF

abundance: NA
d_gene: NA
j_gene: TRBJ1-2
v_gene: TRBV30
CDR3nt: TGTGCCTGGAGCAGGATCACTAACTATGGCTACACCTTC
CDR3aa: CAWSRITNYGYTF

abundance: NA
d_gene: NA
j_gene: TRBJ2-7
v_gene: TRBV7-3
CDR3nt: TGTGCCAGCAGCTTAAGTGGCGGGGGCTCCTACAATGAGCAGTACTTC
CDR3aa: CASSLSGGGSYNEQYF

abundance: NA
d_gene: NA
j_gene: TRBJ1-2
v_gene: TRBV29-1
CDR3nt: TGCAGCGTTTCCGGGTTCTATGGCTACACCTTC
CDR3aa: CSVSGFYGYTF

abundance: once
d_gene: TRBD1
j_gene: TRBJ2-1
v_gene: TRBV7-2
CDR3nt: TGTGCCAGCAGATGGACAGGGGTAGGCAATGAGCAGTTCTTC
CDR3aa: CASRWTGVGNEQFF

abundance: NA
d_gene: TRBD2
j_gene: TRBJ2-7
v_gene: TRBV6-6
CDR3nt: TGTGCCAGCAGCGATGGGGGGGAGGGCGAGCAGTACTTC
CDR3aa: CASSDGGEGEQYF

abundance: NA
d_gene: NA
j_gene: TRBJ2-1
v_gene: TRBV30
CDR3nt: TGTGCCTGGGAGAGGGGGTGCTCCTACAATGAGCAGTTCTTC
CDR3aa: CAWERGCSYNEQFF

abundance: NA
d_gene: NA
j_gene: TRBJ2-1
v_gene: TRBV6-2/TRBV6-3
CDR3nt: TGTGCCAGCGGGGGGACGGAATTCAATGAGCAGTTCTTC
CDR3aa: CASGGTEFNEQFF

abundance: NA
d_gene: NA
j_gene: TRBJ2-1
v_gene: TRBV29-1
CDR3nt: TGCAGCGTTGAGATCCGTGGCATCTCCTACAATGAGCAGTTCTTC
CDR3aa: CSVEIRGISYNEQFF

abundance: NA
d_gene: TRBD2
j_gene: TRBJ2-7
v_gene: TRBV6-5
CDR3nt: TGTGCCAGCAGAGAGGCGGGGGGGCCCTACGAGCAGTACTTC
CDR3aa: CASREAGGPYEQYF

abundance: few
d_gene: NA
j_gene: TRBJ2-1
v_gene: TRBV7-9
CDR3nt: TGTGCCAGCTTACAGGGTCCCTACAATGAGCAGTTCTTC
CDR3aa: CASLQGPYNEQFF

abundance: NA
d_gene: TRBD1
j_gene: TRBJ2-5
v_gene: TRBV2
CDR3nt: TGTGCCAGCCAAAGACAGGGGGTGGGAGAGCAGTACTTC
CDR3aa: CASQRQGVGEQYF

abundance: many
d_gene: NA
j_gene: TRBJ2-1
v_gene: TRBV4-2
CDR3nt: TGTGCCAGCAGCCAAAAGGGTAGCCGGGGACTTTATAATGAGCAGTTCTTC
CDR3aa: CASSQKGSRGLYNEQFF

abundance: NA
d_gene: TRBD1
j_gene: TRBJ1-6
v_gene: TRBV7-9
CDR3nt: TGTGCCAGCAGCTTACTTAAACAGGGGTTTAATTCACCCCTCCACTTT
CDR3aa: CASSLLKQGFNSPLHF

abundance: NA
d_gene: TRBD1
j_gene: TRBJ1-2
v_gene: TRBV14
CDR3nt: TGTGCCAGCAGCAAGACAGGGAACTACTATGGCTACACCTTC
CDR3aa: CASSKTGNYYGYTF

abundance: NA
d_gene: NA
j_gene: TRBJ2-7
v_gene: TRBV29-1
CDR3nt: TGCAGCGTTGAAATGGGTTTACACGAGCAGTACTTC
CDR3aa: CSVEMGLHEQYF

abundance: NA
d_gene: NA
j_gene: TRBJ2-1
v_gene: TRBV7-2
CDR3nt: TGTGCCAGCAGCCTGTACCAAGAGACCCAGTTCTTC
CDR3aa: CASSLYQETQFF

abundance: NA
d_gene: NA
j_gene: TRBJ2-1
v_gene: TRBV11-2
CDR3nt: TGTGCCAGCAGCAACCCTGGGCTAGCCCGAGAGCAGTTCTTC
CDR3aa: CASSNPGLAREQFF

abundance: NA
d_gene: NA
j_gene: TRBJ2-3
v_gene: TRBV10-3
CDR3nt: TGTGCCATCAGTGGGTTTTCCGGACAGAGAGCAGATACGCAGTATTTT
CDR3aa: CAISGFSGQRADTQYF

abundance: NA
d_gene: TRBD1
j_gene: TRBJ2-7
v_gene: TRBV5-1
CDR3nt: TGCGCCAGCAGCTCCATGGGACAGGAATCCTCCTACGAGCAGTACTTC
CDR3aa: CASSSMGQESSYEQYF

abundance: NA
d_gene: NA
j_gene: TRBJ2-5
v_gene: TRBV20-1
CDR3nt: TGCAGTGCTCTTCCGCGACGGAAGGACCAAGAGACCCAGTACTTC
CDR3aa: CSALPRRKDQETQYF

abundance: many
d_gene: NA
j_gene: TRBJ2-3
v_gene: TRBV29-1
CDR3nt: TGCAGCGTTACCCCATCTAGCACAGATACGCAGTATTTT
CDR3aa: CSVTPSSTDTQYF

abundance: NA
d_gene: TRBD2
j_gene: TRBJ2-3
v_gene: TRBV7-8
CDR3nt: TGTGTCAGCAGCTTGCGCTTGGCCGGGGGGGGCGTAGATACGCAGTATTTT
CDR3aa: CVSSLRLAGGGVDTQYF

abundance: NA
d_gene: NA
j_gene: TRBJ2-5
v_gene: TRBV20-1
CDR3nt: TGCAGTGCGAAAAAGGAGACCCAGTACTTC
CDR3aa: CSAKKETQYF

abundance: NA
d_gene: NA
j_gene: TRBJ2-2
v_gene: TRBV4-3
CDR3nt: TGCGCCAGCAGCCAAGATGGATGGAGGGCAGGGAACACCGGGGAGCTGTTTTTT
CDR3aa: CASSQDGWRAGNTGELFF

abundance: NA
d_gene: NA
j_gene: TRBJ1-6
v_gene: TRBV9
CDR3nt: TGTGCCAGCAGCGTAGAAGCGGGGACGGGTAATTCACCCCTCCACTTT
CDR3aa: CASSVEAGTGNSPLHF

abundance: NA
d_gene: NA
j_gene: TRBJ1-2
v_gene: TRBV28
CDR3nt: TGTGCCAGCAGTTTCATCTATGGACAGCCTAACTATGGCTACACCTTC
CDR3aa: CASSFIYGQPNYGYTF

abundance: NA
d_gene: TRBD2
j_gene: TRBJ2-5
v_gene: TRBV10-2
CDR3nt: TGCGCCAGCACCGCTAGCGGGGCGATCCAAGAGACCCAGTACTTC
CDR3aa: CASTASGAIQETQYF

abundance: NA
d_gene: NA
j_gene: TRBJ2-5
v_gene: TRBV2
CDR3nt: TGTGCCAGCAAGGGGCGCAGAGCTAATGAGCAGTACTTC
CDR3aa: CASKGRRANEQYF

abundance: NA
d_gene: NA
j_gene: TRBJ2-3
v_gene: TRBV7-3
CDR3nt: TGTGCCAGCAGAGGTCTAGAGGATTATACGCAGTATTTT
CDR3aa: CASRGLEDYTQYF

abundance: NA
d_gene: NA
j_gene: TRBJ1-1
v_gene: TRBV7-9
CDR3nt: TGTGCCAGCAGCCCCAGAGAGGGAGCTTTCTTT
CDR3aa: CASSPREGAFF

abundance: NA
d_gene: NA
j_gene: TRBJ2-1
v_gene: TRBV7-2
CDR3nt: TGTGCCAGCAGCCCCCGGGATTCGGGCGAGCAGTTCTTC
CDR3aa: CASSPRDSGEQFF

abundance: NA
d_gene: TRBD1
j_gene: TRBJ1-2
v_gene: TRBV13
CDR3nt: TGTGCCAGCAGCTTAGGGAACAGGGGTTTCTATGGCTACACCTTC
CDR3aa: CASSLGNRGFYGYTF

abundance: few
d_gene: NA
j_gene: TRBJ2-5
v_gene: TRBV28
CDR3nt: TGTGCCAGCAGTATCGGGACCGCGCAAGAGACCCAGTACTTC
CDR3aa: CASSIGTAQETQYF

abundance: few
d_gene: TRBD2
j_gene: TRBJ2-7
v_gene: TRBV29-1
CDR3nt: TGCAGCGGGAGGGAGCGGGAGAGCTCCTACAATGAGCAGTACTTC
CDR3aa: CSGRERESSYNEQYF

abundance: once
d_gene: NA
j_gene: TRBJ2-1
v_gene: TRBV21-1
CDR3nt: TGTGCCAGCAGCCAAAAGTTGCCCGGGTCAGGCTCCTACAATGAGCAGTTCTTC
CDR3aa: CASSQKLPGSGSYNEQFF

abundance: few
d_gene: TRBD2
j_gene: TRBJ2-3
v_gene: TRBV4-1
CDR3nt: TGCGCCAGCAGCCAAGATGCGGGGGGAGCAGATACGCAGTATTTT
CDR3aa: CASSQDAGGADTQYF